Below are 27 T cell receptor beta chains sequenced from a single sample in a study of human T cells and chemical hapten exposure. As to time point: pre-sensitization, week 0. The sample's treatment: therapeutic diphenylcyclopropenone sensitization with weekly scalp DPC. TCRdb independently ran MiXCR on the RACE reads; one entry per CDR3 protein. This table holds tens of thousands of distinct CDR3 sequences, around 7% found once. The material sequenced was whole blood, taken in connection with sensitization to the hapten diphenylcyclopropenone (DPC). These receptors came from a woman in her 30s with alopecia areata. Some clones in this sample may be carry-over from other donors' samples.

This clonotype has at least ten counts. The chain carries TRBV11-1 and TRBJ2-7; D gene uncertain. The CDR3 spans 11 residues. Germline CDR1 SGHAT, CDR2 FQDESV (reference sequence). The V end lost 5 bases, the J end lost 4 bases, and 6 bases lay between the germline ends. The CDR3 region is CASSHLYEQYF. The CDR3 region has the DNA TGTGCCAGCAGCCACTTATACGAGCAGTACTTC.

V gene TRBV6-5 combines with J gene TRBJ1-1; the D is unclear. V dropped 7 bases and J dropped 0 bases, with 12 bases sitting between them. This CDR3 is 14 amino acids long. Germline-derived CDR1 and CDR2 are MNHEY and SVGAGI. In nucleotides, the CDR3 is TGTGCCAGCACTAAGAAGCAGGTGAACACTGAAGCTTTCTTT. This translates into CASTKKQVNTEAFF.

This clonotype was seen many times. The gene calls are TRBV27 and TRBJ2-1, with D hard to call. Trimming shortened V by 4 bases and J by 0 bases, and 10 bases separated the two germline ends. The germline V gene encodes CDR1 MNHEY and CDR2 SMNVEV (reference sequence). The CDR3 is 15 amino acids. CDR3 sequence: CASSWGPSSYNEQFF. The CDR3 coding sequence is TGTGCCAGCAGTTGGGGTCCGAGCTCCTACAATGAGCAGTTCTTC.

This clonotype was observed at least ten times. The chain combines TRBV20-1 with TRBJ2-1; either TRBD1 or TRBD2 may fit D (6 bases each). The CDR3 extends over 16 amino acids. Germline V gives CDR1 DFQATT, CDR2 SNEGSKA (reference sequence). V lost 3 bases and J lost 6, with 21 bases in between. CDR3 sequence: CSASPPGARGINEQFF. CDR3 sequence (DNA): TGCAGTGCTAGTCCCCCGGGGGCTCGGGGAATCAATGAGCAGTTCTTC.

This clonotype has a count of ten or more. The CDR3 spells CASSSQATQETQYF. CDR3 DNA: TGTGCCAGCAGCTCACAGGCGACCCAAGAGACCCAGTACTTC. V is TRBV7-8 and J is TRBJ2-5, with TRBD1 as a possible D gene (5 bases). The CDR3 runs to 14 residues. Germline values: CDR1 SGHVS, CDR2 FQNEAQ. Trimming shortened V by 4 bases and J by 1 base, and 10 bases separated the two germline ends. Full variable domain (missing parts from reference TRBV7-8 and TRBJ2-5): GAGVSQSPRYKVAKRGQDVALRCDPISGHVSLFWYQQALGQGPEFLTYFQNEAQLDKSGLPSDRFFAERPEGSVSTLKIQRTQQEDSAVYLCASSSQATQETQYFGPGTRLLVL.

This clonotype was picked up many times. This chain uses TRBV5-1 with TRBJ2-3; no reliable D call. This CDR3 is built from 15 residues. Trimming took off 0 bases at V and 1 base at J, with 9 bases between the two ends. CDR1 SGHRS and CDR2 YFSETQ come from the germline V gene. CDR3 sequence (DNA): TGCGCCAGCAGCTTGGTGGCAGGAGGCACAGATACGCAGTATTTT. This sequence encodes CASSLVAGGTDTQYF.

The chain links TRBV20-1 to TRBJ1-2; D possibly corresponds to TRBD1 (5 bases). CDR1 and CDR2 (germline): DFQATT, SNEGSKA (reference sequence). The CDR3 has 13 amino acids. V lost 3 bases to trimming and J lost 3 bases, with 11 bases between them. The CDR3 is CSASKGLDYGYTF. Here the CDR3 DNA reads TGCAGTGCTAGCAAGGGGCTTGACTATGGCTACACCTTC.

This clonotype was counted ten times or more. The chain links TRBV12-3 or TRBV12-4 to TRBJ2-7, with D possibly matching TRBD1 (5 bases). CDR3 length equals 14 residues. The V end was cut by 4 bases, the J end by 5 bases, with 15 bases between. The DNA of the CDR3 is TGTGCCAGCAGTTCCTACCCCAGGGTCGACGAGCAGTACTTC. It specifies CASSSYPRVDEQYF.

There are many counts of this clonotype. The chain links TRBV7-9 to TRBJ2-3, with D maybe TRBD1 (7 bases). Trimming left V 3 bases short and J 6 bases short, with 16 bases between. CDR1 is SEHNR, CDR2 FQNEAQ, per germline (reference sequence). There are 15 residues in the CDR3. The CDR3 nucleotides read TGTGCCAGCAGCTTTTGGAGGGGGCGCTCGGATACGCAGTATTTT. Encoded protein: CASSFWRGRSDTQYF.

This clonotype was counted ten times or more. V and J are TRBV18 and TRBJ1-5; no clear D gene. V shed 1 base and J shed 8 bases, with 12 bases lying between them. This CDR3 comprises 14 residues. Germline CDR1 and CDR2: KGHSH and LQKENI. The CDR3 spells CASSPRSVNEPQHF. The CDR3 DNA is TGTGCCAGCTCACCACGGTCGGTCAACGAGCCCCAGCATTTT.

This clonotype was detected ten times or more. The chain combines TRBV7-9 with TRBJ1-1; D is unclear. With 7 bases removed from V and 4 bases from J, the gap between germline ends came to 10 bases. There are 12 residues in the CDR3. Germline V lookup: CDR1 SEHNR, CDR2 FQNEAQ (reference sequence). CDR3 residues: CASNIRGTEAFF. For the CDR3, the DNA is TGTGCCAGCAACATACGTGGCACTGAAGCTTTCTTT.

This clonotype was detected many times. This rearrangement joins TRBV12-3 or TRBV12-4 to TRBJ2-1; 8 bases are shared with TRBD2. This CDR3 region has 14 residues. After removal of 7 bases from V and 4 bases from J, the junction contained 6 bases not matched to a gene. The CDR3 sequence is CASTLGLGYNEQFF. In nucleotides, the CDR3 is TGTGCCAGCACTTTGGGACTAGGATACAATGAGCAGTTCTTC.

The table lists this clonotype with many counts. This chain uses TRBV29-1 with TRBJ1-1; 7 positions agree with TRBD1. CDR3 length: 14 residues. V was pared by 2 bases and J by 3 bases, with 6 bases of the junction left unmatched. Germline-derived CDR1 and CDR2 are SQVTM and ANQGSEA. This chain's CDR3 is CSVENPGGDTEAFF. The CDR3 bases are TGCAGCGTTGAAAACCCAGGGGGTGACACTGAAGCTTTCTTT.

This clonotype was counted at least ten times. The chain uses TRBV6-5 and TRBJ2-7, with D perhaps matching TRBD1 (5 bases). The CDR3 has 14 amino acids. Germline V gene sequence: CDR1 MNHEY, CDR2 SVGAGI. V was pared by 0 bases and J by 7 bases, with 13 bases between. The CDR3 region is CASSYSPQGGEQYF. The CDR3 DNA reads TGTGCCAGCAGTTACTCCCCGCAGGGCGGTGAGCAGTACTTC.

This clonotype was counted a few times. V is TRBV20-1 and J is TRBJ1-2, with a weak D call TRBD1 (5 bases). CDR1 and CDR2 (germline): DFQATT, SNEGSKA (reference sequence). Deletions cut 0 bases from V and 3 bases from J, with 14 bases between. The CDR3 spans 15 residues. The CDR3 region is CSAREEGRVHYGYTF. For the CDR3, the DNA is TGCAGTGCTAGAGAGGAGGGGCGCGTCCACTATGGCTACACCTTC.

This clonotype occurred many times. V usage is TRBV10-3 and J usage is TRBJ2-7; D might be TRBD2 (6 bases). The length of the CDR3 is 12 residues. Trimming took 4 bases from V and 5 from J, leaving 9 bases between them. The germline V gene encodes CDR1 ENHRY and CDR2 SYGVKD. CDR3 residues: CAISGGGDEQYF. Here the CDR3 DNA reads TGTGCCATCAGTGGTGGCGGGGACGAGCAGTACTTC.

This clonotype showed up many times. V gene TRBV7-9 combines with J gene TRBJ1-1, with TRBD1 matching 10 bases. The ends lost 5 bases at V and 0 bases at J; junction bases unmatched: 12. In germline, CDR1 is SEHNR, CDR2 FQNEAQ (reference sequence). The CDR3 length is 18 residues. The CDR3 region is CASSPDPGQGRMNTEAFF. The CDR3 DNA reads TGTGCCAGCAGCCCCGACCCGGGACAGGGGCGGATGAACACTGAAGCTTTCTTT.

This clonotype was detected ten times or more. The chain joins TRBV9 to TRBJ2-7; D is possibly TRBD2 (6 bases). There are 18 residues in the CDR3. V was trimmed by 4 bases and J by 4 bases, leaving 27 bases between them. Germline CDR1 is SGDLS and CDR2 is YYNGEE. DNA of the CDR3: TGTGCCAGCAGCCCCGACTTGAAGAGCAGGGATCGGGAGTACGAGCAGTACTTC. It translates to CASSPDLKSRDREYEQYF.

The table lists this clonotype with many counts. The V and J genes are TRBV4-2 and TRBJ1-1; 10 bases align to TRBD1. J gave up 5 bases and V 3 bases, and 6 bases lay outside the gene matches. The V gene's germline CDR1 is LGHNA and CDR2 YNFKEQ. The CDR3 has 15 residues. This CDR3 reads CASSQTGGEGTEAFF. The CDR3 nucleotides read TGTGCCAGCAGCCAGACAGGGGGCGAAGGGACTGAAGCTTTCTTT.

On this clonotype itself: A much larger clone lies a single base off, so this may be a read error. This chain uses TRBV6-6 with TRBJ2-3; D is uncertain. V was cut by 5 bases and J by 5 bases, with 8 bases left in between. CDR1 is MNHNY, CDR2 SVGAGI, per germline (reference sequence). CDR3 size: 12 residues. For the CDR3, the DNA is TGTGCCAGCAGTCAGCCCGGAGATACGCAGTATTTT. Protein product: CASSQPGDTQYF.

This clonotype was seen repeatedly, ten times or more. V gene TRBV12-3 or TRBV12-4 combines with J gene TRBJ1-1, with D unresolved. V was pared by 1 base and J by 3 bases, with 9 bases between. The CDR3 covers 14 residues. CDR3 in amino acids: CASSLEGLYTEAFF. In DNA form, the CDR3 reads TGTGCCAGCAGTTTAGAGGGTTTGTACACTGAAGCTTTCTTT.

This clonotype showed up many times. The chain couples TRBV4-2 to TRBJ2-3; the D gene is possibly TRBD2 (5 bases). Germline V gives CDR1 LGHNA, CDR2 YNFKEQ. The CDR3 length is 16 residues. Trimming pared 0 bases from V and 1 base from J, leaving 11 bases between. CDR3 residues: CASSQDRAEGTDTQYF. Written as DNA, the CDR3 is TGTGCCAGCAGCCAAGATAGGGCGGAGGGCACAGATACGCAGTATTTT.

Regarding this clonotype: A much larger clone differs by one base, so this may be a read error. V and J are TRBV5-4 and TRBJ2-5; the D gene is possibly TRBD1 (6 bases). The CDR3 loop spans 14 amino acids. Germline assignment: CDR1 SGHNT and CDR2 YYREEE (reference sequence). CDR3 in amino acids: CAGSLTDRQETQYF. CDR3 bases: TGTGCCGGCAGCTTAACAGACAGGCAAGAGACCCAGTACTTC. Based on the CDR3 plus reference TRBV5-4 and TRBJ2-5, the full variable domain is ETGVTQSPTHLIKTRGQQVTLRCSSQSGHNTVSWYQQALGQGPQFIFQYYREEENGRGNFPPRFSGLQFPNYSSELNVNALELDDSALYLCAGSLTDRQETQYFGPGTRLLVL.

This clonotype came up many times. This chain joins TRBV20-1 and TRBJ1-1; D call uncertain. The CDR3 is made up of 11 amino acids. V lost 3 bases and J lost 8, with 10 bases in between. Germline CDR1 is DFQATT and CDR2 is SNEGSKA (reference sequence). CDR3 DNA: TGCAGTGCTAGTCGAGGGTCCGAAGCTTTCTTT. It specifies CSASRGSEAFF.

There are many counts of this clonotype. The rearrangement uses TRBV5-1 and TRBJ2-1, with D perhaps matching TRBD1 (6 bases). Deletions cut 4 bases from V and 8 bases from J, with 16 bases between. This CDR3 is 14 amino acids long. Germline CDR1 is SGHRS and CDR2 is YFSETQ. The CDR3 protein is CASSPDSTIHEQFF. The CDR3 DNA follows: TGCGCCAGCAGCCCGGACAGTACGATCCATGAGCAGTTCTTC.

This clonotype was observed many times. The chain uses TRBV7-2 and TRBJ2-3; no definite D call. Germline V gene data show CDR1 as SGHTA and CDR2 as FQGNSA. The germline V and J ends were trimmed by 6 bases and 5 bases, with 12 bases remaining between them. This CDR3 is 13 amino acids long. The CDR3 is CASSLGYEDTQYF. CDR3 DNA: TGTGCCAGCAGTCTAGGATATGAAGATACGCAGTATTTT.

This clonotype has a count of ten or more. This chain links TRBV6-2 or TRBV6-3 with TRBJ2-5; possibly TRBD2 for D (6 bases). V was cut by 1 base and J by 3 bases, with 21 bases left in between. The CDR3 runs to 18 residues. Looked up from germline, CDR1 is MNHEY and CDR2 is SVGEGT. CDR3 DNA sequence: TGTGCCAGCAGTTACTTCGACGGAGGCGGGCGGGAAGAAGAGACCCAGTACTTC. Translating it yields CASSYFDGGGREEETQYF.